This TCR beta chain was obtained from a study of T cell responses to AZD1222 COVID-19 vaccine. Recipients boosted at about 4 weeks or about 12 weeks are pooled. Profiled with immunoSEQ multiplex PCR; TCRdb holds only in-frame clones, not every one. Among about 150,000 clones listed, around 92% were seen once. This CDR3 spans 17 amino acids. Germline-derived CDR1 and CDR2 are SGHVS and FQNEAQ. The V and J ends lost 3 bases and 2 bases, in that order; junction bases with no gene match: 3. The origin of this receptor is an adult who received the AZD1222 COVID-19 vaccine. This specimen was peripheral blood, taken 28 days after the second AZD1222 dose. The chain couples TRBV7-8 to TRBJ2-1, with 14 bases fitting TRBD2. The CDR3 here is CASSLTSGRAPYNEQFF. The CDR3 DNA sequence: TGTGCCAGCAGCTTGACTAGCGGGAGGGCCCCCTACAATGAGCAGTTCTTC.